This T cell receptor beta chain comes out of a study of T cell responses to AZD1222 COVID-19 vaccine. Germline lookup yields CDR1 LNHDA and CDR2 SQIVND (reference sequence). The CDR3 length is 17 residues. V was pared by 4 bases and J by 2 bases, with 15 bases between. Only in-frame clones appear in the TCRdb table, and some are missing; sequencing was by immunoSEQ multiplex PCR. The table lists 100,000 or so clones, about 87% of them singletons, with approximately 10% in the top ten. The sample in question was peripheral blood, obtained 28 days after the second AZD1222 dose. The chain links TRBV19 to TRBJ1-6, with a possible D match to TRBD1 (5 bases). This TCR was sampled from an adult who received the AZD1222 COVID-19 vaccine. The CDR3 spells CASSTPGGAAYNSPLHF. CDR3 in DNA: TGTGCCAGTAGTACGCCCGGTGGGGCCGCCTATAATTCACCCCTCCACTTT.